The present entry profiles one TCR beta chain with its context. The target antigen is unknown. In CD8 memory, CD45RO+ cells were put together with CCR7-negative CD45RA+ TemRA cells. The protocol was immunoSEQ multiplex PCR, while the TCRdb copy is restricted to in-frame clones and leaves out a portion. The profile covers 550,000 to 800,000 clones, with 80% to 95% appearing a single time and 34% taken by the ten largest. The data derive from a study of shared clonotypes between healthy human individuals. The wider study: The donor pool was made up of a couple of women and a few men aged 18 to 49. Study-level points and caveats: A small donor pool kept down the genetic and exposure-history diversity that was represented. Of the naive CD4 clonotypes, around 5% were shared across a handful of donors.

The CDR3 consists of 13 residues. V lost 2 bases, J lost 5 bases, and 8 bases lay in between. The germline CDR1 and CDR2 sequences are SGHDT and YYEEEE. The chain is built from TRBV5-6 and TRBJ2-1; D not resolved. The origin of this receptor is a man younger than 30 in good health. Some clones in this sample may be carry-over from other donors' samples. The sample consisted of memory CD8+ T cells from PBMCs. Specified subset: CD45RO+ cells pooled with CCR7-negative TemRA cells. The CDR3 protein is CASSFPTNNEQFF. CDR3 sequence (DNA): TGTGCCAGCAGCTTCCCGACCAACAATGAGCAGTTCTTC. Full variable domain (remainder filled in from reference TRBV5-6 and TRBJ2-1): DAGVTQSPTHLIKTRGQQVTLRCSPKSGHDTVSWYQQALGQGPQFIFQYYEEEERQRGNFPDRFSGHQFPNYSSELNVNALLLGDSALYLCASSFPTNNEQFFGPGTRLTVL.